The T cell receptor beta chain under discussion was sequenced for a study of PD-1 blockade in classical Hodgkin lymphoma. Comment on this clone: Its antigen is unknown.

Study observations and caveats: Relapsed/refractory patients reportedly had the lowest baseline TCR diversity, below newly diagnosed patients, who were below healthy donors.

Every single patient, without exception, relapsed after autologous stem cell transplantation, and brentuximab vedotin exposure varied. Assay: immunoSEQ multiplex PCR; the TCRdb copy retains only in-frame clones and omits some. The data contain 35,000 to 45,000 clones, about 90% of them singletons. With 2 bases removed from V and 3 bases from J, the gap between germline ends came to 8 bases. Germline V gives CDR1 MNHEY, CDR2 SVGAGI. The CDR3 sequence is 14 residues long. This rearrangement joins TRBV6-5 to TRBJ1-5; possible D gene TRBD1, 5 bases. Source: peripheral blood mononuclear cells (PBMCs), taken before the second cycle of nivolumab. The origin of this receptor is a human donor with classical Hodgkin lymphoma. The DNA for the CDR3 is TGTGCCAGCAGTTACGACAGCTACAATCAGCCCCAGCATTTT. This gives the protein CASSYDSYNQPQHF.